Listed below are T cell receptor beta chains from one sample, sequenced in a study of memory CD4+ T cells and cytomegalovirus serostatus. The data were produced by immunoSEQ multiplex PCR, yet TCRdb's version contains in-frame clones alone and is incomplete. The sample lists around 38,000 clones, 76% occurring once. The sequenced sample was memory CD4+ T cells from blood. These receptor sequences come from an adult in good health and CMV-seronegative. Each CDR3 is given with its conserved first and last residue. The D gene is left open where the match is weak. The size entry is marked missing in some rows and otherwise reads once, few, many or a size class.

V gene: TRBV6-4
J gene: TRBJ2-2
D gene: .
clone size: .
CDR3 protein: CASSDGGNTGELFF
CDR3 DNA: TGTGCCAGCAGTGACGGGGGTAACACCGGGGAGCTGTTTTTT

V gene: TRBV30
J gene: TRBJ2-5
D gene: .
clone size: .
CDR3 protein: CAFGGQQETQYF
CDR3 DNA: TGTGCCTTTGGGGGACAACAAGAGACCCAGTACTTC

V gene: TRBV4-2
J gene: TRBJ1-5
D gene: TRBD1
clone size: .
CDR3 protein: CASSPGQAAQPQHF
CDR3 DNA: TGTGCCAGCAGCCCGGGACAGGCAGCACAGCCCCAGCATTTT

V gene: TRBV5-1
J gene: TRBJ1-5
D gene: TRBD1
clone size: .
CDR3 protein: CASSLGGLNQPQHF
CDR3 DNA: TGCGCCAGCAGCTTAGGGGGCTTGAATCAGCCCCAGCATTTT

V gene: TRBV4-3
J gene: TRBJ1-2
D gene: .
clone size: .
CDR3 protein: CASSQTLTPGRNYGYTF
CDR3 DNA: TGCGCCAGCAGCCAAACCCTTACCCCTGGACGGAACTATGGCTACACCTTC

V gene: TRBV5-5
J gene: TRBJ1-1
D gene: .
clone size: many
CDR3 protein: CASSGPLLYTEAFF
CDR3 DNA: TGTGCCAGCAGCGGGCCTCTACTATACACTGAAGCTTTCTTT

V gene: TRBV2
J gene: TRBJ2-2
D gene: TRBD1
clone size: .
CDR3 protein: CASDRGDTGELFF
CDR3 DNA: TGTGCCAGCGACAGGGGTGACACCGGGGAGCTGTTTTTT

V gene: TRBV6-5
J gene: TRBJ1-1
D gene: .
clone size: few
CDR3 protein: CASSYSRHPGDRAFF
CDR3 DNA: TGTGCCAGCAGTTACTCGAGACACCCAGGGGATCGAGCTTTCTTT

V gene: TRBV25-1
J gene: TRBJ2-7
D gene: .
clone size: once
CDR3 protein: CASSGDTQEQYF
CDR3 DNA: TGTGCCAGCAGTGGGGACACCCAGGAGCAGTACTTC

V gene: TRBV28
J gene: TRBJ1-2
D gene: .
clone size: .
CDR3 protein: CASSPYDSNGYTF
CDR3 DNA: TGTGCCAGCAGTCCATACGACAGTAATGGCTACACCTTC

V gene: TRBV9
J gene: TRBJ2-2
D gene: .
clone size: once
CDR3 protein: CASSVAGAAGELFF
CDR3 DNA: TGTGCCAGCAGCGTAGCCGGGGCTGCCGGGGAGCTGTTTTTT

V gene: TRBV5-5
J gene: TRBJ1-2
D gene: TRBD1
clone size: .
CDR3 protein: CASSQGGAVRGYTF
CDR3 DNA: TGTGCCAGCAGCCAGGGGGGCGCGGTGCGAGGCTACACCTTC

V gene: TRBV30
J gene: TRBJ2-2
D gene: TRBD2
clone size: .
CDR3 protein: CAWRPLATAGELFF
CDR3 DNA: TGTGCCTGGCGACCACTAGCGACGGCCGGGGAGCTGTTTTTT

V gene: TRBV4-2
J gene: TRBJ2-5
D gene: .
clone size: .
CDR3 protein: CASSQQGNQETQYF
CDR3 DNA: TGTGCCAGCAGCCAACAGGGGAACCAAGAGACCCAGTACTTC

V gene: TRBV4-1
J gene: TRBJ2-7
D gene: .
clone size: many
CDR3 protein: CASSQDSHSPYEQYF
CDR3 DNA: TGCGCCAGCAGCCAAGATAGTCACAGCCCCTACGAGCAGTACTTC

V gene: TRBV30
J gene: TRBJ1-5
D gene: .
clone size: .
CDR3 protein: CAWRSGAGQPQHF
CDR3 DNA: TGTGCCTGGAGATCAGGGGCGGGTCAGCCCCAGCATTTT

V gene: TRBV11-1
J gene: TRBJ2-1
D gene: TRBD2
clone size: .
CDR3 protein: CASSQTTSKRRYEQFF
CDR3 DNA: TGTGCCAGCAGCCAAACGACTAGCAAGAGAAGATATGAGCAGTTCTTC

V gene: TRBV5-4
J gene: TRBJ1-2
D gene: .
clone size: .
CDR3 protein: CALQRRGSDYGYTF
CDR3 DNA: TGTGCCCTCCAGCGAAGGGGGTCGGACTATGGCTACACCTTC

V gene: TRBV6-1
J gene: TRBJ1-1
D gene: .
clone size: few
CDR3 protein: CASSDRRFTEAFF
CDR3 DNA: TGTGCCAGCAGCGACAGACGATTCACTGAAGCTTTCTTT

V gene: TRBV4-3
J gene: TRBJ2-5
D gene: TRBD1
clone size: .
CDR3 protein: CASSPGGVGLGETQYF
CDR3 DNA: TGCGCCAGCAGCCCAGGGGGAGTGGGCCTGGGAGAGACCCAGTACTTC

V gene: TRBV5-4
J gene: TRBJ2-3
D gene: .
clone size: .
CDR3 protein: CASSLDQGESTDTQYF
CDR3 DNA: TGTGCCAGCAGCTTGGATCAAGGGGAGAGCACAGATACGCAGTATTTT

V gene: TRBV15
J gene: TRBJ2-3
D gene: .
clone size: once
CDR3 protein: CATSRGGYSTDTQYF
CDR3 DNA: TGTGCCACCAGCAGAGGAGGGTATAGCACAGATACGCAGTATTTT

V gene: TRBV4-1
J gene: TRBJ2-7
D gene: .
clone size: medium-sized
CDR3 protein: CASSQPGLRSEQYF
CDR3 DNA: TGCGCCAGCAGCCAACCGGGACTCCGAAGCGAGCAGTACTTC

V gene: TRBV28
J gene: TRBJ2-1
D gene: .
clone size: .
CDR3 protein: CASSLPGGGYNEQFF
CDR3 DNA: TGTGCCAGCAGCCTGCCGGGGGGCGGCTACAATGAGCAGTTCTTC

V gene: TRBV4-3
J gene: TRBJ2-1
D gene: TRBD2
clone size: .
CDR3 protein: CASSRRLAGGNEQFF
CDR3 DNA: TGCGCCAGCAGCCGCCGACTAGCGGGAGGGAATGAGCAGTTCTTC

V gene: TRBV9
J gene: TRBJ2-3
D gene: TRBD2
clone size: .
CDR3 protein: CASSVISLAGGGDTQYF
CDR3 DNA: TGTGCCAGCAGCGTCATCTCGCTAGCGGGAGGTGGAGATACGCAGTATTTT

V gene: TRBV2
J gene: TRBJ2-5
D gene: TRBD1
clone size: .
CDR3 protein: CASRADRAYQETQYF
CDR3 DNA: TGTGCCAGCAGAGCGGACAGGGCGTACCAAGAGACCCAGTACTTC

V gene: TRBV2
J gene: TRBJ1-5
D gene: .
clone size: .
CDR3 protein: CASRPGQNQPQHF
CDR3 DNA: TGTGCCAGCAGGCCCGGACAGAATCAGCCCCAGCATTTT

V gene: TRBV10-1
J gene: TRBJ2-5
D gene: .
clone size: .
CDR3 protein: CASSASGDGETQYF
CDR3 DNA: TGCGCCAGCAGTGCATCAGGAGATGGAGAGACCCAGTACTTC

V gene: TRBV7-2
J gene: TRBJ2-2
D gene: TRBD1
clone size: .
CDR3 protein: CASSSGQGWTGELFF
CDR3 DNA: TGTGCCAGCAGTTCGGGACAGGGGTGGACCGGGGAGCTGTTTTTT

V gene: TRBV18
J gene: TRBJ1-1
D gene: .
clone size: few
CDR3 protein: CASTTGDGFTEAFF
CDR3 DNA: TGTGCCAGCACAACCGGGGACGGGTTCACTGAAGCTTTCTTT

V gene: TRBV29-1
J gene: TRBJ1-3
D gene: .
clone size: .
CDR3 protein: CSVQGQSGNTIYF
CDR3 DNA: TGCAGCGTTCAGGGGCAGTCAGGAAACACCATATATTTT

V gene: TRBV4-2
J gene: TRBJ1-1
D gene: .
clone size: .
CDR3 protein: CASSPQAVSAEAFF
CDR3 DNA: TGTGCCAGCAGCCCCCAGGCGGTCAGCGCTGAAGCTTTCTTT

V gene: TRBV14
J gene: TRBJ2-2
D gene: TRBD1
clone size: .
CDR3 protein: CASSYDRGDTGELFF
CDR3 DNA: TGTGCCAGCAGCTACGACAGGGGGGATACCGGGGAGCTGTTTTTT

V gene: TRBV7-9
J gene: TRBJ1-5
D gene: .
clone size: .
CDR3 protein: CASSLDGGPQPQHF
CDR3 DNA: TGTGCCAGCAGCTTAGATGGGGGCCCTCAGCCCCAGCATTTT

V gene: TRBV27
J gene: TRBJ2-5
D gene: .
clone size: .
CDR3 protein: CAKIGDSPPEETQYF
CDR3 DNA: TGTGCTAAAATCGGTGACAGCCCGCCTGAAGAGACCCAGTACTTC

V gene: TRBV4-1
J gene: TRBJ2-3
D gene: TRBD1
clone size: .
CDR3 protein: CASSRQGGDTQYF
CDR3 DNA: TGCGCCAGCAGCCGACAGGGTGGAGATACGCAGTATTTT

V gene: TRBV7-2
J gene: TRBJ2-3
D gene: TRBD2
clone size: .
CDR3 protein: CASSLRLAGAADTQYF
CDR3 DNA: TGTGCCAGCAGCTTACGACTAGCGGGAGCGGCAGATACGCAGTATTTT

V gene: TRBV5-1
J gene: TRBJ2-5
D gene: .
clone size: once
CDR3 protein: CASSLHPGQETQYF
CDR3 DNA: TGCGCCAGCAGCTTACATCCGGGACAAGAGACCCAGTACTTC

V gene: TRBV5-5
J gene: TRBJ1-1
D gene: .
clone size: few
CDR3 protein: CASTLAASSTEAFF
CDR3 DNA: TGTGCCAGCACCCTGGCGGCCTCGTCCACTGAAGCTTTCTTT

V gene: TRBV19
J gene: TRBJ1-2
D gene: .
clone size: .
CDR3 protein: CASTSGLSGYGYTF
CDR3 DNA: TGTGCCAGCACCTCGGGTCTCTCGGGCTATGGCTACACCTTC

V gene: TRBV28
J gene: TRBJ2-7
D gene: TRBD1
clone size: .
CDR3 protein: CASSGGQAYEQYF
CDR3 DNA: TGTGCCAGTTCCGGGGGACAGGCCTACGAGCAGTACTTC

V gene: TRBV7-5
J gene: TRBJ2-2
D gene: .
clone size: .
CDR3 protein: CARSPTSGQNTGELFF
CDR3 DNA: TGTGCCAGAAGCCCGACTAGCGGGCAGAACACCGGGGAGCTGTTTTTT

V gene: TRBV5-1
J gene: TRBJ2-2
D gene: .
clone size: .
CDR3 protein: CASGDGPEGNTGELFF
CDR3 DNA: TGCGCCAGCGGGGACGGACCCGAGGGGAACACCGGGGAGCTGTTTTTT

V gene: TRBV27
J gene: TRBJ1-2
D gene: .
clone size: medium-sized
CDR3 protein: CASPSGVTNNYGYTF
CDR3 DNA: TGTGCCAGCCCTAGTGGGGTGACTAATAACTATGGCTACACCTTC

V gene: TRBV2
J gene: TRBJ1-5
D gene: .
clone size: .
CDR3 protein: CASSELRIGNQPQHF
CDR3 DNA: TGTGCCAGCAGTGAATTAAGGATAGGCAATCAGCCCCAGCATTTT

V gene: TRBV29-1
J gene: TRBJ2-5
D gene: TRBD1
clone size: .
CDR3 protein: CSHSTGVETQYF
CDR3 DNA: TGCAGCCATAGCACAGGGGTAGAGACCCAGTACTTC

V gene: TRBV7-2
J gene: TRBJ1-2
D gene: .
clone size: few
CDR3 protein: CASSLGGVYYGYTF
CDR3 DNA: TGTGCCAGCAGCTTAGGAGGGGTTTATTATGGCTACACCTTC